The rows below give T cell receptor beta chains drawn from one sample of a study of a mutant IDH1 vaccine in newly diagnosed glioma. Libraries were prepared by immunoSEQ multiplex PCR; TCRdb keeps only in-frame clonotypes and omits some of them. Of tens of thousands of clones detected, roughly four fifths appear once; the ten largest clones hold 3.8%. What these receptors recognize is not known. The sample here was PBMCs, taken from a glioma patient whose treatment included an IDH1 peptide vaccine. The source is a man aged 30 to 39 with glioma. Each CDR3 is given with its conserved first and last residue. The D gene is left open where the match is weak. For some rows the clone size is stated as once, few or many, or as a class when expanded; others skip it.

v_gene	abundance	j_gene	d_gene	CDR3nt	CDR3aa
TRBV7-9	-	TRBJ2-1	-	TGTGCCAGCAGCCTGCTCGAGGGAGCCAACAATGAGCAGTTCTTC	CASSLLEGANNEQFF
TRBV4-1	-	TRBJ2-7	-	TGCGCCAGCAGCCAAGATCTCGGGCCCTACGAGCAGTACTTC	CASSQDLGPYEQYF
TRBV5-1	-	TRBJ2-5	TRBD1	TGCGCCAGCAGCATCGGACAGGGAGAGGCCCAGTACTTC	CASSIGQGEAQYF
TRBV29-1	-	TRBJ2-3	-	TGCAGCGTTGACGACACGATTAGCACAGATACGCAGTATTTT	CSVDDTISTDTQYF
TRBV7-7	-	TRBJ2-3	TRBD1	TGTGCCAGCAGCCCAGGGGGCGCGAGCACAGATACGCAGTATTTT	CASSPGGASTDTQYF
TRBV29-1	-	TRBJ2-7	-	TGCAGCTGGGAAGAGGACACTAGGAGCTCCTACGAGCAGTACTTC	CSWEEDTRSSYEQYF
TRBV6-1	-	TRBJ1-1	TRBD1	TGTGCCAGCAGTGCCCGGACAGGGGGCTATAAGAACACTGAAGCTTTCTTT	CASSARTGGYKNTEAFF
TRBV30	few	TRBJ1-5	-	TGTGCCTGGAGCCGAGATAGCAATCAGCCCCAGCATTTT	CAWSRDSNQPQHF
TRBV4-1	-	TRBJ1-6	-	TGCGCCAGCAGCCAAACTAAAGGGTTAAGATCACCCCTCCACTTT	CASSQTKGLRSPLHF
TRBV6-1	-	TRBJ1-2	-	TGTGCCAGCCAAGGCTACACCTTC	CASQGYTF
TRBV6-1	-	TRBJ1-4	TRBD1	TGTGCCAGCAGTCGGGACAGGGCTAATGAAAAACTGTTTTTT	CASSRDRANEKLFF
TRBV2	-	TRBJ1-2	-	TGTGCCAGCAGTGTTGAGGCGAATGGCTACACCTTC	CASSVEANGYTF
TRBV19	-	TRBJ1-4	-	TGTGCCAGTACAGGGAGGGATGAAAAACTGTTTTTT	CASTGRDEKLFF
TRBV4-1	-	TRBJ2-5	TRBD1	TGCGCCAGCAGCCATACAGGGGGCCAGGAGACCCAGTACTTC	CASSHTGGQETQYF
TRBV18	-	TRBJ1-2	-	TGTGCCAGCTCACGAAATCCAAAAGGTCCCGAATACGGCTACACCTTC	CASSRNPKGPEYGYTF
TRBV14	-	TRBJ1-2	-	TGTGCCAGCAGCCAAGGGACTCAAGCCCCTACTTTCTATGGCTACACCTTC	CASSQGTQAPTFYGYTF
TRBV19	-	TRBJ1-1	-	TGTGCCAGTAGCCCCCTACTGGGGGCGAACACTGAAGCTTTCTTT	CASSPLLGANTEAFF
TRBV11-2	-	TRBJ2-7	-	TGTGCCAGCAGCTTGGAACAGGGAGTGGGGGAGCAGTACTTC	CASSLEQGVGEQYF
TRBV28	once	TRBJ2-7	-	TGTGCCAGCAGTTTGCAACTGGCTGCTGACGAGCAGTACTTC	CASSLQLAADEQYF
TRBV4-2	-	TRBJ2-7	-	TGTGCCAGCAGCCGGAGGGGGGAGCAGTACTTC	CASSRRGEQYF
TRBV28	-	TRBJ1-1	-	TGTGCCAGCAGTTGGGGGTCCCACACTGAAGCTTTCTTT	CASSWGSHTEAFF
TRBV5-1	-	TRBJ2-5	-	TGCGCCAGCAGCTTGGGCCTAGCCGTGGGGCAAGAGACCCAGTACTTC	CASSLGLAVGQETQYF
TRBV29-1	-	TRBJ2-3	TRBD1	TGCAGCGACGGACAGGGTCCAACAGATACGCAGTATTTT	CSDGQGPTDTQYF
TRBV18	-	TRBJ1-4	-	TGTGCCAGCTCACTCGAAGGACAAAAACTGTTTTTT	CASSLEGQKLFF
TRBV27	-	TRBJ1-2	TRBD1	TGTGCCAGCAGTCCGATAATTCTGGGACAGAGCTATGGCTACACCTTC	CASSPIILGQSYGYTF
TRBV5-1	few	TRBJ2-5	-	TGCGCCAGCAGCTTGCTAGTAAGCGAAGTGAGCACTCAGACCCAGTACTTC	CASSLLVSEVSTQTQYF
TRBV19	-	TRBJ1-2	-	TGTGCCAGTAGTATAACCGGGTTCGTTGTAGGCTACACCTTC	CASSITGFVVGYTF
TRBV6-1	-	TRBJ1-6	-	TGTGCCAGCGAGGTCAGGCAATGGAATTCACCCCTCCACTTT	CASEVRQWNSPLHF
TRBV27	-	TRBJ2-2	TRBD1	TGTGCCAGCAGTTGGGACAGAGCCACCGGGGAGCTGTTTTTT	CASSWDRATGELFF
TRBV27	-	TRBJ1-5	-	TGTGCCAGCCGGGGCATGGCGACCGGAGGGAATCAGCCCCAGCATTTT	CASRGMATGGNQPQHF
TRBV9	once	TRBJ2-4	-	TGTGCCAGCAGCGTGACAGATACTCTAGCCAAAAACATTCAGTACTTC	CASSVTDTLAKNIQYF
TRBV19	-	TRBJ2-7	TRBD1	TGTGCCAGTAGGGACAGGGGTTCCTACGAGCAGTACTTC	CASRDRGSYEQYF
TRBV13	-	TRBJ2-7	TRBD1	TGTGCCAGCAGCTTAGAGGGGACAGGTTCTTCCTACGAGCAGTACTTC	CASSLEGTGSSYEQYF
TRBV5-1	-	TRBJ2-2	-	TGCGCCAGCAGCCCCGAACAGGGCGGAACCGGGGAGCTGTTTTTT	CASSPEQGGTGELFF
TRBV5-1	once	TRBJ2-3	-	TGCGCCAGCAGCCCCGGGACGTATTACACGCAGTATTTT	CASSPGTYYTQYF
TRBV11-2	-	TRBJ1-5	-	TGTGCCAGCAGCCCCCTCCGAGGGGGGGATCAGCCCCAGCATTTT	CASSPLRGGDQPQHF
TRBV7-2	-	TRBJ2-1	TRBD2	TGTGCCAGCAGCTCTCTAGCGGGGGGGATGGATGAGCAGTTCTTC	CASSSLAGGMDEQFF
TRBV9	-	TRBJ2-7	TRBD1	TGTGCCAGCAGCGTGAGCTCGACAGGGGGGCGCTACGAGCAGTACTTC	CASSVSSTGGRYEQYF
TRBV12-5	-	TRBJ1-6	-	TGTGCTAGTGGTTCCTTCACAGGGCCCAATTCACCCCTCCACTTT	CASGSFTGPNSPLHF
TRBV11-1	-	TRBJ2-2	-	TGTGCCAGCAGCTTAGCGGGGACGGTCAACACCGGGGAGCTGTTTTTT	CASSLAGTVNTGELFF
TRBV7-9	-	TRBJ1-2	-	TGTGCCACTCCCGACAGGCACTATGGCTACACCTTC	CATPDRHYGYTF
TRBV28	-	TRBJ1-4	TRBD1	TGTGCCAGCAGCCAGACAGGGGAAGGAACTAATGAAAAACTGTTTTTT	CASSQTGEGTNEKLFF
TRBV19	-	TRBJ2-2	-	TGTGCCAGTAGTATGGAACAGGCCTACACCGGGGAGCTGTTTTTT	CASSMEQAYTGELFF
TRBV27	-	TRBJ1-6	TRBD1	TGTGCCAGCAGTTCAGACAGGGCCAGTTCACCCCTCCACTTT	CASSSDRASSPLHF
TRBV11-2	-	TRBJ1-1	TRBD1	TGTGCCAGCAGCTTGACACACGCACAGGGGAGGGACACTGAAGCTTTCTTT	CASSLTHAQGRDTEAFF
TRBV5-5	-	TRBJ1-3	-	TGTGCCAGCAGCTTGAGGCAGGCGTATTCCTCTGGAAACACCATATATTTT	CASSLRQAYSSGNTIYF
TRBV11-2	-	TRBJ2-1	-	TGTGCCAGCAGCCCTGAGAGCCGAGTGTTCACCAATGAGCAGTTCTTC	CASSPESRVFTNEQFF
TRBV5-1	-	TRBJ1-4	-	TGCGCCAGCAGCTTGGTGGGCGGGACTAATGAAAAACTGTTTTTT	CASSLVGGTNEKLFF
TRBV19	-	TRBJ2-7	-	TGTGCCAGTAGTACCGGACTGTACGAGCAGTACTTC	CASSTGLYEQYF
TRBV14	-	TRBJ2-7	TRBD1	TGTGCCAGCAAAGCCCAGGGGGACCCCTACGAGCAGTACTTC	CASKAQGDPYEQYF